Presented here are 21 T cell receptor beta chains from one specimen sequenced in a study of monozygotic twins with inflammatory bowel disease. TCRdb reanalyzed the 5' RACE reads, giving one entry per CDR3 protein sequence and no DNA. In total, the table holds around 380,000 distinct CDR3 sequences. Source material: blood. The receptors originated from a human donor with ulcerative colitis or Crohn's disease, or a healthy co-twin of an affected twin (not recorded which).

The chain carries TRBV20-1 and TRBJ2-2; TCRdb reports TRBD2, a call that lacks DNA to check it against. Germline V gene data show CDR1 as DFQATT and CDR2 as SNEGSKA (reference sequence). The CDR3 is 14 amino acids. The CDR3 here is CSASAGGNTGELFF.

The chain is built from TRBV29-1 and TRBJ2-1. The germline gives CDR1 SQVTM, CDR2 ANQGSEA. The CDR3 is 14 amino acids. CDR3 sequence: CSVDAETNYNEQFF.

The chain combines TRBV10-3 with TRBJ2-5; TCRdb selects TRBD2, and the lack of DNA leaves this call unchecked. From germline, CDR1 is ENHRY and CDR2 SYGVKD. The CDR3 is made up of 15 amino acids. CDR3 sequence reads: CAISGAGGSAETQYF.

This chain links TRBV6-1 with TRBJ1-6; as DNA is missing, the TRBD1 call by TCRdb cannot be tested. CDR3 length: 14 amino acids. Germline lookup yields CDR1 MNHNS and CDR2 SASEGT. The CDR3 region is CASRPGLGNSPLHF.

V and J are TRBV6-1 and TRBJ1-5; without DNA, the TCRdb call of TRBD1 cannot be checked. Germline V CDR1 and CDR2: MNHNS, SASEGT. The CDR3 runs to 16 residues. This CDR3 reads CASTPTGPRSNQPQHF.

The genes are TRBV12-3 or TRBV12-4 and TRBJ1-2; TCRdb names TRBD1, which stays unverified in the absence of DNA. The CDR3 extends over 15 amino acids. CDR3 residues: CASSLEVGVNYGYTF.

The chain has TRBV7-2 and TRBJ2-1; TCRdb's D gene call, TRBD1, goes unchecked for lack of DNA. The germline V gene encodes CDR1 SGHTA and CDR2 FQGNSA. The CDR3 is 15 amino acids. The CDR3 protein is CASSLGERPGNEQFF.

The chain has TRBV10-3 and TRBJ2-5; TCRdb gives TRBD2 as the D gene, but with no DNA this cannot be confirmed. The CDR3 covers 16 residues. Germline-derived CDR1 and CDR2 are ENHRY and SYGVKD. The CDR3 spells CAISEFGGREAETQYF.

The chain is built from TRBV6-1 and TRBJ2-1; TCRdb's assignment of TRBD2 cannot be checked, as there is no DNA. The CDR3 is 16 amino acids. Germline CDR1 and CDR2: MNHNS and SASEGT. The CDR3: CASSETSGGTYNEQFF.

The chain combines TRBV20-1 with TRBJ2-5; TCRdb picks TRBD1, but there is no DNA to check that call. Germline values: CDR1 DFQATT, CDR2 SNEGSKA (reference sequence). The CDR3 consists of 16 residues. The chain's CDR3 is CSARDRGLRGLETQYF.

This chain connects TRBV15 to TRBJ2-5; there is no DNA to check the TCRdb D call of TRBD2. The CDR3 spans 16 residues. Germline CDR1 reads LNHNV; CDR2 reads YYDKDF (reference sequence). The CDR3 sequence is CATSRDTLAGGQTQYF.

The chain couples TRBV6-1 to TRBJ2-2; TCRdb proposes TRBD1, but this gene call is untestable without DNA. The germline V gene has CDR1 MNHNS and CDR2 SASEGT. The CDR3 length is 17 residues. CDR3 protein: CASSQPGATANTGELFF.

The rearrangement uses TRBV19 and TRBJ1-1; TCRdb calls TRBD1, which cannot be checked without DNA. CDR3 length: 15 amino acids. The germline gives CDR1 LNHDA, CDR2 SQIVND (reference sequence). Here the CDR3 reads CASSTRTGVQTEAFF.

V and J are TRBV28 and TRBJ1-1. Germline V gene lookup returns CDR1 MDHEN and CDR2 SYDVKM. This CDR3 comprises 13 residues. Here the CDR3 reads CASSKRGAVEAFF.

The genes are TRBV28 and TRBJ2-7. CDR3 size: 14 residues. CDR1 MDHEN and CDR2 SYDVKM come from the germline V gene. CDR3 loop: CASSLSLANYEQYF.

The V call is TRBV19, the J call TRBJ2-1; absent DNA, TCRdb's TRBD2 call cannot be checked. Germline lookup yields CDR1 LNHDA and CDR2 SQIVND (reference sequence). The CDR3 length is 15 residues. The chain's CDR3 is CASIGTSRLNNEQFF.

The CDR3 here is CASRRGRYSNQPQHF. The V gene is TRBV6-1, the J gene TRBJ1-5; no DNA is available, so the TRBD1 call from TCRdb remains unchecked. The CDR3 covers 15 residues. From germline, CDR1 is MNHNS and CDR2 SASEGT.

The chain couples TRBV24-1 to TRBJ2-5; with no DNA, the TCRdb D assignment of TRBD1 cannot be verified. The CDR3 covers 14 residues. Germline values: CDR1 KGHDR, CDR2 SFDVKD. The CDR3 protein is CATSAKTGRETQYF.

This rearrangement joins TRBV5-1 to TRBJ2-2; TCRdb's D call, TRBD2, is unchecked because there is no DNA. Germline assignment: CDR1 SGHRS and CDR2 YFSETQ. CDR3 size: 14 residues. CDR3 region: CASMRVQNTGELFF.

The chain carries TRBV5-1 and TRBJ2-1; TCRdb proposes TRBD1, but this gene call is untestable without DNA. Germline V gene data show CDR1 as SGHRS and CDR2 as YFSETQ. The length of the CDR3 is 12 residues. The chain's CDR3 is CASSPLDNEQFF.

J is TRBJ2-2 and V is TRBV15; checking the TCRdb D call of TRBD1 is not possible without DNA. CDR3 length: 15 residues. Looked up from germline, CDR1 is LNHNV and CDR2 is YYDKDF (reference sequence). The CDR3 sequence: CATSRESGGVGELFF.